This T cell receptor (beta chain) was sequenced in a study of PD-1 blockade in classical Hodgkin lymphoma. Study-level results: At baseline, newly diagnosed patients reportedly showed less TCR diversity than healthy donors. When nivolumab was started under 1 year after ASCT, patients were excluded.

Only in-frame clones appear in the TCRdb table, and some are missing; sequencing was by immunoSEQ multiplex PCR. The sample consists of 100,000 or so clones, approximately 90% of them appearing once. Remarks on this clone: What it binds is unknown.

Brentuximab vedotin exposure varied, and every patient relapsed after autologous stem cell transplantation. Trimming pared 6 bases from V and 3 bases from J, leaving 15 bases between. CDR1 is KGHSH and CDR2 is LQKENI in the germline V gene. The CDR3 loop spans 15 amino acids. The chain has TRBV18 and TRBJ1-5; no clear D gene. The specimen was peripheral blood mononuclear cells (PBMCs), collected before the second cycle of nivolumab. This TCR derives from a human donor with classical Hodgkin lymphoma. The CDR3 protein is CASSQRSEYNQPQHF. CDR3 nucleotides: TGTGCCAGCTCCCAGAGATCGGAGTACAATCAGCCCCAGCATTTT. Drawing the rest from reference TRBV18 and TRBJ1-5, the complete variable domain is NAGVMQNPRHLVRRRGQEARLRCSPMKGHSHVYWYRQLPEEGLKFMVYLQKENIIDESGMPKERFSAEFPKEGPSILRIQQVVRGDSAAYFCASSQRSEYNQPQHFGDGTRLSIL.